These 27 T cell receptor beta chains were sequenced from one sample in a study of cytomegalovirus exposure and HLA in healthy donors. Primers included in the PCR were 60 Vbeta and 13 Jbeta primers. Generated by immunoSEQ multiplex PCR, the TCRdb table keeps only in-frame clones and is missing some. The sample yields approximately 110,000 clones, roughly 69% seen once. Sequenced: PBMCs. The receptors shown here come from a man younger than 40 in good health and CMV-seropositive.

This clone was counted only a few times. The CDR3 DNA follows: TGTGCCAGCAGCTGGACAGATGAAAAACTGTTTTTT. This encodes CASSWTDEKLFF. The V gene is TRBV7-9, the J gene TRBJ1-4; D might be TRBD1 (6 bases). CDR1 is SEHNR and CDR2 is FQNEAQ in the germline V gene (reference sequence). CDR3 length equals 12 residues. V lost 4 bases to trimming and J lost 6 bases, with 6 bases between them.

The rearrangement uses TRBV11-2 and TRBJ1-1, with 8 nucleotides matching TRBD1. Germline V gives CDR1 SGHAT, CDR2 FQNNGV. This CDR3 region has 13 residues. The V and J ends lost 0 bases and 7 bases, in that order; junction bases with no gene match: 1. The CDR3: CASSLEQGVEAFF. The CDR3 DNA reads as TGTGCCAGCAGCTTAGAACAGGGGGTTGAAGCTTTCTTT.

The V call is TRBV6-1, the J call TRBJ2-1; D gene uncertain. Between the trimmed V and J ends, which lost 4 bases and 1 base, there was a span of 11 bases. The CDR3 runs to 15 residues. Per the germline V gene, CDR1 is MNHNS and CDR2 is SASEGT. The CDR3 here is CASSGRTNSYNEQFF. CDR3 nucleotides: TGTGCCAGCAGTGGCCGCACTAATTCCTACAATGAGCAGTTCTTC.

This sequence joins TRBV7-9 and TRBJ2-5; D gene ambiguous. With the DNA end fitting TRBJ2-7 better, the J assignment may be wrong. CDR3 length: 11 amino acids. Germline CDR1 reads SEHNR; CDR2 reads FQNEAQ (reference sequence). CDR3 protein: CASSFMYEQYF. CDR3 nucleotide sequence: TGTGCCAGCAGCTTTATGTACGAGCAGTACTTC.

J is TRBJ1-1 and V is TRBV6-5; 7 bases map to TRBD1. Per germline, CDR1 MNHEY and CDR2 SVGAGI. The junction had 2 bases not matched to a gene; V was cut back by 0 bases and J by 1 base. The CDR3 spans 15 residues. The CDR3 DNA is TGTGCCAGCAGTTACTCGGGACAGAAGAACACTGAAGCTTTCTTT. Protein sequence: CASSYSGQKNTEAFF.

V usage is TRBV7-8 and J usage is TRBJ2-2; 10 bases map to TRBD1. The CDR3 spans 15 residues. V lost 4 bases, J lost 6 bases, and 5 bases stayed unmatched. Per germline, CDR1 SGHVS and CDR2 FQNEAQ. The CDR3 DNA reads as TGTGCCAGCAGCTCTTCCGGACAGGGGGCCGGGGAGCTGTTTTTT. It encodes CASSSSGQGAGELFF. Complete variable domain (other parts from reference TRBV7-8 and TRBJ2-2): GAGVSQSPRYKVAKRGQDVALRCDPISGHVSLFWYQQALGQGPEFLTYFQNEAQLDKSGLPSDRFFAERPEGSVSTLKIQRTQQEDSAVYLCASSSSGQGAGELFFGEGSRLTVL.

The chain is built from TRBV9 and TRBJ1-3; D not certain. The CDR3 spans 16 residues. Germline CDR1 is SGDLS and CDR2 is YYNGEE. The germline V and J ends were trimmed by 3 bases and 0 bases, with 13 bases remaining between them. CDR3 in amino acids: CASSDSTGYSGNTIYF. The CDR3 DNA follows: TGTGCCAGCAGCGACTCGACCGGGTACTCTGGAAACACCATATATTTT. Together with reference TRBV9 and TRBJ1-3, the CDR3 gives the full variable domain: DSGVTQTPKHLITATGQRVTLRCSPRSGDLSVYWYQQSLDQGLQFLIQYYNGEERAKGNILERFSAQQFPDLHSELNLSSLELGDSALYFCASSDSTGYSGNTIYFGEGSWLTVV.

The V call is TRBV6-1, the J call TRBJ2-7; 7 bases map to TRBD2. The CDR3 runs to 15 residues. The ends lost 6 bases at V and 1 base at J; junction bases unmatched: 9. Germline V gene lookup returns CDR1 MNHNS and CDR2 SASEGT. In nucleotides, the CDR3 is TGTGCCAGCAGCCGGACTAGATTAAAGTCCTACGAGCAGTACTTC. Residues: CASSRTRLKSYEQYF.

The V gene is TRBV30, the J gene TRBJ1-1; no firm D call. Germline assignment: CDR1 GTSNPN and CDR2 SVGIG (reference sequence). Trimming pared 5 bases from V and 4 bases from J, leaving 14 bases between. This CDR3 has 13 residues. The CDR3 sequence: CAWSPGRITEAFF. The CDR3 DNA reads TGTGCCTGGTCCCCGGGTAGGATCACTGAAGCTTTCTTT.

The J gene is TRBJ2-3, the V gene TRBV7-8, with 7 bases fitting TRBD1. Trimming took 1 base from V and 0 from J; bases not matched to a gene: 4. The CDR3 totals 16 residues. Looked up from germline, CDR1 is SGHVS and CDR2 is FQNEAQ. CDR3 residues: CASSLGPGGSTDTQYF. DNA for the CDR3: TGTGCCAGCAGCTTAGGGCCAGGGGGAAGCACAGATACGCAGTATTTT.

This clone was picked up a small number of times. The chain couples TRBV9 to TRBJ2-1; the D gene is possibly TRBD2 (6 bases). Germline CDR1 reads SGDLS; CDR2 reads YYNGEE. This CDR3 comprises 14 residues. With 2 bases removed from V and 7 bases from J, the gap between germline ends came to 13 bases. The CDR3 DNA sequence: TGTGCCAGCAGCGTCCGGGACTCTTCGAATGAGCAGTTCTTC. This codes for CASSVRDSSNEQFF.

This rearrangement joins TRBV4-1 to TRBJ2-3; a weak D match, TRBD2 (6 bases). There are 17 residues in the CDR3. Germline lookup yields CDR1 MGHRA and CDR2 YSYEKL. V lost 4 bases and J 4 bases, leaving 21 bases between the germline ends. The CDR3 protein is CASSRRAGRLGADTQYF. The CDR3 DNA sequence: TGCGCCAGCAGCCGCCGGGCAGGGAGGCTTGGGGCAGATACGCAGTATTTT.

Here the CDR3 reads CASSSRTGTGDYMDTQYF. CDR3 DNA sequence: TGTGCCAGCAGTTCCAGGACCGGGACAGGGGATTATATGGATACGCAGTATTTT. The rearrangement uses TRBV27 and TRBJ2-3, with 10 bases matching TRBD1. From germline, CDR1 is MNHEY and CDR2 SMNVEV (reference sequence). The CDR3 consists of 18 residues. Germline trimming cut 4 bases from V and 6 bases from J; bases unmatched to any gene: 16.

The rearrangement uses TRBV2 and TRBJ1-4; 10 bases line up with TRBD1. There are 12 residues in the CDR3. The V segment lost 11 bases and the J segment 7 bases; nucleotides outside the gene matches: 4. Germline assignment: CDR1 SNHLY and CDR2 FYNNEI. The DNA for the CDR3 is TGTGCCGGGACAGGGGCGGGTGAAAAACTGTTTTTT. It translates to CAGTGAGEKLFF.

V usage is TRBV19 and J usage is TRBJ2-1; D remains unclear. Trimming took off 4 bases at V and 0 bases at J, with 4 bases between the two ends. Germline lookup yields CDR1 LNHDA and CDR2 SQIVND (reference sequence). The CDR3 sequence is 13 residues long. The CDR3 is CASSSGSYNEQFF. The CDR3 region has the DNA TGTGCCAGTAGTAGCGGCTCCTACAATGAGCAGTTCTTC.

V and J are TRBV5-1 and TRBJ1-2, with D maybe TRBD1 (6 bases). V dropped 0 bases and J dropped 4 bases, with 13 bases sitting between them. The CDR3 totals 15 residues. Germline CDR1 and CDR2: SGHRS and YFSETQ. Written as DNA, the CDR3 is TGCGCCAGCAGCTTGGAACAGGGCTGGGGCTATGGCTACACCTTC. Translating gives CASSLEQGWGYGYTF.

J is TRBJ2-7 and V is TRBV19; 7 nucleotides match TRBD1. Germline CDR1 reads LNHDA; CDR2 reads SQIVND (reference sequence). This CDR3 has 13 residues. V was clipped by 3 bases and J by 4 bases; unmatched bases: 3. The CDR3 is CASSIEQGYEQYF. The CDR3 nucleotides are TGTGCCAGTAGTATCGAACAGGGGTACGAGCAGTACTTC.

This clone has just one count. This chain links TRBV6-1 with TRBJ2-3; 10 bases match TRBD1. CDR3 size: 14 residues. Germline-derived CDR1 and CDR2 are MNHNS and SASEGT. Trimming removed 6 bases from V and 5 bases from J; junction bases left unmatched: 5. The CDR3 is CASSRDRGGDTQYF. The CDR3 bases are TGTGCCAGCAGCCGGGACAGGGGTGGAGATACGCAGTATTTT.

This chain links TRBV4-2 with TRBJ2-7, with D unclear. V dropped 0 bases and J dropped 2 bases, with 11 bases sitting between them. This CDR3 region has 15 residues. The germline CDR1 and CDR2 sequences are LGHNA and YNFKEQ. This CDR3 reads CASSQEHYQPYEQYF. The DNA for the CDR3 is TGTGCCAGCAGCCAAGAACACTATCAACCCTACGAGCAGTACTTC.

The chain uses TRBV7-9 and TRBJ2-3, with 16 bases aligning to TRBD2. The V segment lost 5 bases and the J segment 5 bases; nucleotides outside the gene matches: 4. The CDR3 is 16 residues long. The germline V gene has CDR1 SEHNR and CDR2 FQNEAQ (reference sequence). The CDR3 DNA follows: TGTGCCAGCAGCCCGGGACTAGCGGGGGGGCAAGATACGCAGTATTTT. Translation gives CASSPGLAGGQDTQYF.

The chain has TRBV5-1 and TRBJ1-2, with TRBD1 identical over 7 bases. The CDR3 sequence is 15 residues long. Trimming at V came to 0 bases and at J to 2 bases, leaving 4 bases not matched to a gene. The V gene's germline CDR1 is SGHRS and CDR2 YFSETQ. This CDR3 is CASSLVGGPNYGYTF. The CDR3 DNA sequence: TGCGCCAGCAGCTTGGTAGGGGGCCCCAACTATGGCTACACCTTC.

The chain employs TRBV7-9 and TRBJ2-2, with D maybe TRBD2 (6 bases). The CDR3 totals 15 residues. Per germline, CDR1 SEHNR and CDR2 FQNEAQ (reference sequence). The germline V and J ends were trimmed by 3 bases and 1 base, with 9 bases remaining between them. In DNA form, the CDR3 reads TGTGCCAGCAGCTTTCTTAGCGGGAACACCGGGGAGCTGTTTTTT. Its protein product is CASSFLSGNTGELFF.

Only a few counts were recorded for this clone. This sequence joins TRBV6-5 and TRBJ2-1, with 9 bases aligning to TRBD2. CDR1 MNHEY and CDR2 SVGAGI come from the germline V gene. This CDR3 has 15 amino acids. The V and J ends lost 0 bases and 9 bases, in that order; junction bases with no gene match: 6. The DNA of the CDR3 is TGTGCCAGCAGTTACTCATCAGCGGGGGGTTTTGAGCAGTTCTTC. It specifies CASSYSSAGGFEQFF.

This clone has only one observation. The chain recombines TRBV19 with TRBJ2-7, with TRBD2 matching over 7 bases. This CDR3 is 13 amino acids long. V lost 5 bases, J lost 7 bases, and 8 bases stayed unmatched. The germline CDR1 and CDR2 sequences are LNHDA and SQIVND (reference sequence). CDR3 sequence (DNA): TGTGCCAGTAGTCCTCTGACGGGGGGTGAGCAGTACTTC. Translated: CASSPLTGGEQYF.

In this sample, this clone turned up a few times. J is TRBJ1-1 and V is TRBV7-9; 8 bases map to TRBD1. Germline trimming cut 6 bases from V and 1 base from J; bases unmatched to any gene: 13. The CDR3 has 17 residues. Germline lookup yields CDR1 SEHNR and CDR2 FQNEAQ (reference sequence). The CDR3 reads CASSSTMTGAKNTEAFF. The CDR3, as DNA: TGTGCCAGCAGTTCAACAATGACAGGGGCGAAGAACACTGAAGCTTTCTTT.

V is TRBV15 and J is TRBJ1-1; 7 bases are a match to TRBD1. The CDR3 runs 15 residues. Germline V gene data show CDR1 as LNHNV and CDR2 as YYDKDF (reference sequence). The ends lost 1 base at V and 7 bases at J; junction bases unmatched: 9. CDR3: CATSRAAGGPYEAFF. The CDR3, as DNA: TGTGCCACCAGCAGAGCGGCAGGGGGGCCATATGAAGCTTTCTTT.

This chain uses TRBV29-1 with TRBJ2-1; no reliable D call. V shed 7 bases and J shed 6 bases, with 13 bases lying between them. The CDR3 is 12 amino acids. From germline, CDR1 is SQVTM and CDR2 ANQGSEA. CDR3 sequence reads: CSARRSGNEQFF. The DNA of the CDR3 is TGCAGCGCACGGCGATCGGGCAATGAGCAGTTCTTC.